The entry that follows covers one TCR beta chain sequence. The data belong to a study of control samples from healthy donors and cancer patients. The CDR3 is 19 residues long. The V segment lost 1 base and the J segment 3 bases; nucleotides outside the gene matches: 7. Germline V gene sequence: CDR1 SGHTA, CDR2 FQGNSA. Method: immunoSEQ multiplex PCR; TCRdb's copy keeps in-frame clones and lacks some. The sample gives some 140,000 clones, just under 95% of which show up once; 10% to 12% is in the top ten. Sequenced sample: blood. This clonotype was obtained from a man aged 30 to 45 in good health. The V and J genes are TRBV7-2 and TRBJ2-1; 15 nucleotides line up with TRBD2. The CDR3 nucleotides are TGTGCCAGCAGCTTAGTCGGGACTAGCGGGAGGACCTACTACAATGAGCAGTTCTTC. This encodes CASSLVGTSGRTYYNEQFF.